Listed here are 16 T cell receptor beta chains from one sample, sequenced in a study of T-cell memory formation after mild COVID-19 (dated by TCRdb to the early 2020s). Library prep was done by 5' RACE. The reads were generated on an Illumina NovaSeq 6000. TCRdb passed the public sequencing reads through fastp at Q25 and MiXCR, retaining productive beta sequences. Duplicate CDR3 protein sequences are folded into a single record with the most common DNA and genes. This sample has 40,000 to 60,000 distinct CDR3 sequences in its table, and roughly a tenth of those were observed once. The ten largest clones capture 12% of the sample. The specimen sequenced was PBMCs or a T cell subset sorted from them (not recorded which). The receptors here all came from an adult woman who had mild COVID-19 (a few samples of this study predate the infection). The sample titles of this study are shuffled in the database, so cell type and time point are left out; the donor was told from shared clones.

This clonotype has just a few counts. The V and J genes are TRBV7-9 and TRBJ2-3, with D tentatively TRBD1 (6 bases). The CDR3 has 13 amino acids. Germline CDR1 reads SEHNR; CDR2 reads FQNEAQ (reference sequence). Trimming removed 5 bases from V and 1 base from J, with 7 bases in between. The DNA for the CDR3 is TGTGCCAGCAGCGCAGGGGGCACAGATACGCAGTATTTT. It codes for CASSAGGTDTQYF.

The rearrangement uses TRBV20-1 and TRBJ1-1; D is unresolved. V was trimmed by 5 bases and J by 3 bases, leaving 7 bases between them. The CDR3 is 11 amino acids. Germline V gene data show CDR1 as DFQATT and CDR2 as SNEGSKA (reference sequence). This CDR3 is CSAYSDTEAFF. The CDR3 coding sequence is TGCAGTGCTTATTCCGACACTGAAGCTTTCTTT.

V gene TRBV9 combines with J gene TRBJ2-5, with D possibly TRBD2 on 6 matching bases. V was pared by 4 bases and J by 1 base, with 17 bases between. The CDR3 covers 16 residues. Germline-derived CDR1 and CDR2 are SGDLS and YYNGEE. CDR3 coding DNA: TGTGCCAGCAGCCCTCGCAGGATGGGGGGCCAAGAGACCCAGTACTTC. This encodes CASSPRRMGGQETQYF. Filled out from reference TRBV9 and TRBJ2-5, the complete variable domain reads DSGVTQTPKHLITATGQRVTLRCSPRSGDLSVYWYQQSLDQGLQFLIQYYNGEERAKGNILERFSAQQFPDLHSELNLSSLELGDSALYFCASSPRRMGGQETQYFGPGTRLLVL.

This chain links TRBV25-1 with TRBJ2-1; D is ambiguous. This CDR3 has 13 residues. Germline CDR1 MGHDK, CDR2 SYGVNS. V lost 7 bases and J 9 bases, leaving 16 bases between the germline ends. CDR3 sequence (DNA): TGTGCCAGCATGGGCCTTAATGCCGCTGAGCAGTTCTTC. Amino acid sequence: CASMGLNAAEQFF.

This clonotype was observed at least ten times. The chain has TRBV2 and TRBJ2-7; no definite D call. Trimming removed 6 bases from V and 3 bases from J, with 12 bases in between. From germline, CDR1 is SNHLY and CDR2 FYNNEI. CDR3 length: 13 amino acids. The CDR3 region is CASRVPANYEQYF. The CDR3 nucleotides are TGTGCCAGCAGGGTCCCTGCAAACTACGAGCAGTACTTC.

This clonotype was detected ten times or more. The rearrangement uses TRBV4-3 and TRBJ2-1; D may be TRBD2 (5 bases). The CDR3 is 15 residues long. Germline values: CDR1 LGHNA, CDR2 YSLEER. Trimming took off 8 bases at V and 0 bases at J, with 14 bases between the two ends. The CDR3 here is CASSQRHSSYNEQFF. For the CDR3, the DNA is TGCGCCAGCTCACAGCGGCATAGCTCCTACAATGAGCAGTTCTTC.

CDR3: CASSSQGTSPNTIYF. Written as DNA, the CDR3 is TGTGCCAGCAGCTCCCAAGGGACCTCCCCCAACACCATATATTTT. The chain carries TRBV7-2 and TRBJ1-3; possible D gene TRBD1, 5 bases. Germline CDR1 reads SGHTA; CDR2 reads FQGNSA. Deletions cut 4 bases from V and 7 bases from J, with 17 bases between. This CDR3 comprises 15 residues.

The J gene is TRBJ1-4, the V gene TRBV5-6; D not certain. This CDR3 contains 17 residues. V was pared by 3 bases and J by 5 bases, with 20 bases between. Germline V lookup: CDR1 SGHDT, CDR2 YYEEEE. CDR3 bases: TGTGCCAGCAGCTCGTACCGATATGACACGTTAAATGAAAAACTGTTTTTT. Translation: CASSSYRYDTLNEKLFF.

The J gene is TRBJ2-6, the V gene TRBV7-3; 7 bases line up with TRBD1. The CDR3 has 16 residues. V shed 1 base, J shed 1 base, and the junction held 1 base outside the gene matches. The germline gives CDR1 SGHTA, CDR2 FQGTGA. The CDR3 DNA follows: TGTGCCAGCAGCTTAAACAGGGGATCTGGGGCCAACGTCCTGACTTTC. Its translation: CASSLNRGSGANVLTF.

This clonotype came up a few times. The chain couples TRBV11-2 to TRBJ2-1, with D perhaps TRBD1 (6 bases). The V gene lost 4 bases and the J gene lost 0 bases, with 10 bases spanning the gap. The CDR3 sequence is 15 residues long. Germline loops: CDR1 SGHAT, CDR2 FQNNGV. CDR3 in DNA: TGTGCCAGCAGCTCTACAGGGAGCTCCTACAATGAGCAGTTCTTC. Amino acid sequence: CASSSTGSSYNEQFF. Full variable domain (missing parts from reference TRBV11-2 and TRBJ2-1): EAGVAQSPRYKIIEKRQSVAFWCNPISGHATLYWYQQILGQGPKLLIQFQNNGVVDDSQLPKDRFSAERLKGVDSTLKIQPAKLEDSAVYLCASSSTGSSYNEQFFGPGTRLTVL.

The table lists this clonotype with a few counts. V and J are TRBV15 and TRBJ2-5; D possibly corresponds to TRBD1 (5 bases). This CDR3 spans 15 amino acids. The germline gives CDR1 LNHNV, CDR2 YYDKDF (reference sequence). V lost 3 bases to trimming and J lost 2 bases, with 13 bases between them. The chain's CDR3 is CATSRPWTNQETQYF. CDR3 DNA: TGTGCCACCAGCAGGCCATGGACAAATCAAGAGACCCAGTACTTC.

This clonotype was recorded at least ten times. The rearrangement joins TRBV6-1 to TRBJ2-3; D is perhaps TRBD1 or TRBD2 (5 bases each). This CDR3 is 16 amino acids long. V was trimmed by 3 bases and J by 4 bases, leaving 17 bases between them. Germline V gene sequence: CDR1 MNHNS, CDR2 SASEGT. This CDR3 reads CASSERGAASPDTQYF. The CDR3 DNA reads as TGTGCCAGCAGTGAGAGGGGAGCGGCTTCACCAGATACGCAGTATTTT.

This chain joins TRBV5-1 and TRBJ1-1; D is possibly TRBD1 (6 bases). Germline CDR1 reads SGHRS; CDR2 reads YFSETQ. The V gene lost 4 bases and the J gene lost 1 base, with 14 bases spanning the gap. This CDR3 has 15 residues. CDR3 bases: TGCGCCAGCAGCATCCAACTACAGGGGAACACTGAAGCTTTCTTT. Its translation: CASSIQLQGNTEAFF.

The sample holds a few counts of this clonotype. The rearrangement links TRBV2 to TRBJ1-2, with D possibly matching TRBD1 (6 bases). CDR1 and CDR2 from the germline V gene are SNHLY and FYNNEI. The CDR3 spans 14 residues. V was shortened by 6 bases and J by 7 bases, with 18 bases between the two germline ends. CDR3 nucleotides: TGTGCCAGCAGGGCTCAACAGGGTTCGGGTGGCTACACCTTC. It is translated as CASRAQQGSGGYTF. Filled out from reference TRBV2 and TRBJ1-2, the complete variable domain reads EPEVTQTPSHQVTQMGQEVILRCVPISNHLYFYWYRQILGQKVEFLVSFYNNEISEKSEIFDDQFSVERPDGSNFTLKIRSTKLEDSAMYFCASRAQQGSGGYTFGSGTRLTVV.

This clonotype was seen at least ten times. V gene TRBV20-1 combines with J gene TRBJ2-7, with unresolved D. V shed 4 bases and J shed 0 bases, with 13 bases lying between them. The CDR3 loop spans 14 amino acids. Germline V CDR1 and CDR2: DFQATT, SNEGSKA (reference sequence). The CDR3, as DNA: TGCAGTGCTATGGTGTGGGTAACCTCCTACGAGCAGTACTTC. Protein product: CSAMVWVTSYEQYF.

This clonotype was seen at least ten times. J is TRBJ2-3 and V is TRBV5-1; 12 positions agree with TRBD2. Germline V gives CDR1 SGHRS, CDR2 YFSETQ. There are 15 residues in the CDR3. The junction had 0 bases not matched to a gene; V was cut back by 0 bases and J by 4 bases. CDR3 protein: CASSLGTSGADTQYF. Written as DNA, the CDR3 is TGCGCCAGCAGCTTGGGGACTAGCGGGGCAGATACGCAGTATTTT.